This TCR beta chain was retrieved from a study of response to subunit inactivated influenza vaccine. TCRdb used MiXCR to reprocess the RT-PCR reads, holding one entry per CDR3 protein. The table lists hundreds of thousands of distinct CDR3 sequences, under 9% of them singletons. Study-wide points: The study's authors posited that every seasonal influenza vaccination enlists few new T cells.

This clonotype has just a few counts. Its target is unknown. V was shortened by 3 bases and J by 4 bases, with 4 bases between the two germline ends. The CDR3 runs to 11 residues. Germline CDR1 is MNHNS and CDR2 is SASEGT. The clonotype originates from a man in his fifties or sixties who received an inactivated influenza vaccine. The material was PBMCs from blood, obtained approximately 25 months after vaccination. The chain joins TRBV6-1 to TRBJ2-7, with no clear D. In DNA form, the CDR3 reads TGTGCCAGCAGTGAGCCTTACGAGCAGTACTTC. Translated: CASSEPYEQYF.